One sample yielded the 31 T cell receptor beta chains listed below, sequenced in a study of shared clonotypes between healthy human individuals (dated by TCRdb to between 2020 and 2021). CD8 naive samples consisted of CD45RO-negative cells that were positively selected for CCR7, yielding a CD45RA+CCR7+ population without TemRA cells. Library creation used the immunoSEQ multiplex PCR assay. Imported from immuneACCESS, the table was reduced by TCRdb to in-frame sequences with V and J called. These copies leave out some clones; in studies compared against another copy, an unresolved V gene accounts for under half, and the cause of the remainder is not known. Here the sample has some 1,900,000 clones; just under 95% occur a single time. The ten top clones hold 0.95% to 1.5% of the sample. Sequenced material: naive CD8+ T cells sorted from blood. This specimen's cell subset or site label, interpreted: CD45RA+CCR7+. These receptors were taken from a man younger than 35 in good health.

The chain couples TRBV28 to TRBJ1-2; perhaps TRBD1 as D (6 bases). V gave up 2 bases and J gave up 4 bases, with 14 bases separating them. The CDR3 consists of 15 residues. CDR1 is MDHEN, CDR2 SYDVKM, per germline. CDR3 in amino acids: CASSLSQTGTYGYTF. The CDR3 nucleotides read TGTGCCAGCAGTTTAAGCCAGACAGGAACCTATGGCTACACCTTC.

This chain connects TRBV14 to TRBJ2-1; D possibly matches TRBD1 or TRBD2 (5 bases each). The CDR3 has 15 residues. The germline CDR1 and CDR2 sequences are SGHDN and FVKESK. The V end was cut by 0 bases, the J end by 5 bases, with 11 bases between. The CDR3 is CASSQDFEGHNEQFF. The CDR3 coding sequence is TGTGCCAGCAGCCAAGATTTCGAGGGACACAATGAGCAGTTCTTC. Variable domain in full (rest from reference TRBV14 and TRBJ2-1): EAGVTQFPSHSVIEKGQTVTLRCDPISGHDNLYWYRRVMGKEIKFLLHFVKESKQDESGMPNNRFLAERTGGTYSTLKVQPAELEDSGVYFCASSQDFEGHNEQFFGPGTRLTVL.

The chain links TRBV4-1 to TRBJ2-7, with D possibly being TRBD1 (5 bases). The germline V gene encodes CDR1 MGHRA and CDR2 YSYEKL. The CDR3 has 13 residues. Trimming took off 3 bases at V and 1 base at J, with 7 bases between the two ends. The CDR3 region has the DNA TGCGCCAGCAGCCACAGGGTATCCTACGAGCAGTACTTC. It yields the protein CASSHRVSYEQYF.

J is TRBJ2-7 and V is TRBV4-3; 8 bases map to TRBD2. This CDR3 is built from 17 residues. The V segment lost 0 bases and the J segment 5 bases; nucleotides outside the gene matches: 12. The germline V gene has CDR1 LGHNA and CDR2 YSLEER. CDR3 DNA: TGCGCCAGCAGCCAAGATCTTGAGCGGGAGCCATACAACGAGCAGTACTTC. Amino acid sequence: CASSQDLEREPYNEQYF.

The chain has TRBV7-9 and TRBJ2-7; TRBD2 is a possible D gene (6 bases). V was pared by 5 bases and J by 3 bases, with 20 bases between. The CDR3 is 16 amino acids. Germline values: CDR1 SEHNR, CDR2 FQNEAQ (reference sequence). The CDR3 DNA reads as TGTGCCAGCAGCCCCCAGTGGGGGGAGAGGGACTACGAGCAGTACTTC. Translated, it gives CASSPQWGERDYEQYF.

J is TRBJ2-7 and V is TRBV29-1; 7 bases line up with TRBD2. The CDR3 covers 12 residues. The trim removed 5 bases at V and 1 base at J, leaving 2 bases unmatched. CDR1 and CDR2 from the germline V gene are SQVTM and ANQGSEA. The CDR3 here is CSVLAVSYEQYF. CDR3 nucleotide sequence: TGCAGCGTTCTAGCGGTTTCCTACGAGCAGTACTTC.

This sequence joins TRBV5-1 and TRBJ1-1; D is unresolved. Germline CDR1 and CDR2: SGHRS and YFSETQ. The V and J ends lost 2 bases and 6 bases respectively, with 8 bases between them. The CDR3 is 12 amino acids. CDR3 in DNA: TGCGCCAGCAGCTTCCTCGGGCCTGAAGCTTTCTTT. It codes for CASSFLGPEAFF.

The V and J genes are TRBV7-2 and TRBJ1-2; D ambiguous. V shed 2 bases and J shed 2 bases, with 6 bases lying between them. The CDR3 has 13 amino acids. The germline V gene encodes CDR1 SGHTA and CDR2 FQGNSA. DNA of the CDR3: TGTGCCAGCAGCTTAACACCCAACTATGGCTACACCTTC. Translated, it gives CASSLTPNYGYTF.

This clone was observed a handful of times. V is TRBV7-9 and J is TRBJ2-5; 12 bases are shared with TRBD1. Trimming at V came to 5 bases and at J to 1 base, leaving 5 bases not matched to a gene. The germline gives CDR1 SEHNR, CDR2 FQNEAQ (reference sequence). The CDR3 contains 16 residues. The CDR3 protein is CASSNLGQGAQETQYF. CDR3 in DNA: TGTGCCAGCAGCAACCTGGGACAGGGGGCCCAAGAGACCCAGTACTTC.

V usage is TRBV11-3 and J usage is TRBJ2-1, with 8 nucleotides matching TRBD2. The CDR3 length is 17 residues. Germline-derived CDR1 and CDR2 are SGHNT and YENEEA. With V trimmed by 4 bases and J by 3 bases, 11 bases remained unmatched. CDR3 sequence (DNA): TGTGCCAGCAGCTCCCCAGTCGGCCGGGGGGGCTACAATGAGCAGTTCTTC. This translates into CASSSPVGRGGYNEQFF.

The V call is TRBV2, the J call TRBJ2-3; TRBD2 aligns across 9 bases. V lost 3 bases and J lost 6; bases outside the gene matches: 7. Germline-derived CDR1 and CDR2 are SNHLY and FYNNEI. This CDR3 region has 15 residues. Here the CDR3 reads CASSDRASGEDTQYF. In nucleotides, the CDR3 is TGTGCCAGCAGTGATAGGGCTAGCGGGGAGGATACGCAGTATTTT.

The rearrangement uses TRBV7-9 and TRBJ1-6; D uncertain. This CDR3 is 12 amino acids long. V lost 5 bases and J lost 6, with 5 bases in between. Germline-derived CDR1 and CDR2 are SEHNR and FQNEAQ (reference sequence). CDR3 nucleotide sequence: TGTGCCAGCAGCGAAATTAATTCACCCCTCCACTTT. It yields the protein CASSEINSPLHF.

This rearrangement joins TRBV5-6 to TRBJ2-1; 7 bases match TRBD1. Germline V gene lookup returns CDR1 SGHDT and CDR2 YYEEEE. The CDR3 length is 16 residues. V was clipped by 1 base and J by 6 bases; unmatched bases: 10. The DNA for the CDR3 is TGTGCCAGCAGCTTGCAGTCACAGGGGTATGGCAATGAGCAGTTCTTC. It specifies CASSLQSQGYGNEQFF.

The rearrangement uses TRBV5-6 and TRBJ1-2; D not certain. Germline lookup yields CDR1 SGHDT and CDR2 YYEEEE. The CDR3 extends over 11 amino acids. Trimming removed 0 bases from V and 12 bases from J, with 9 bases in between. The CDR3 DNA reads as TGTGCCAGCAGCTTGGAAGGGTATCACACCTTC. This gives the protein CASSLEGYHTF. Combining the CDR3 with reference TRBV5-6 and TRBJ1-2 gives the whole variable domain DAGVTQSPTHLIKTRGQQVTLRCSPKSGHDTVSWYQQALGQGPQFIFQYYEEEERQRGNFPDRFSGHQFPNYSSELNVNALLLGDSALYLCASSLEGYHTFGSGTRLTVV.

This clone appeared once. Other nucleotide sequences from this sample produce the same CDR3. This sequence joins TRBV7-9 and TRBJ2-1, with D perhaps TRBD1 (5 bases). This CDR3 spans 13 amino acids. The V gene's germline CDR1 is SEHNR and CDR2 FQNEAQ (reference sequence). The ends were cut back, 5 bases at V and 6 bases at J, with 11 bases in the middle. CDR3 nucleotide sequence: TGTGCCAGCAGCCTCCCAGGGCTCAATGAGCAGTTCTTC. It yields the protein CASSLPGLNEQFF.

This rearrangement joins TRBV10-2 to TRBJ2-5; D might be TRBD2 (5 bases). The V gene's germline CDR1 is WSHSY and CDR2 SAAADI. This CDR3 has 17 residues. Trimming took off 0 bases at V and 1 base at J, with 15 bases between the two ends. The CDR3 here is CASSESWVGVSQETQYF. CDR3 nucleotides: TGCGCCAGCAGTGAGTCGTGGGTCGGGGTGAGCCAAGAGACCCAGTACTTC.

The chain has TRBV28 and TRBJ2-2; D might be TRBD2 (5 bases). Germline V lookup: CDR1 MDHEN, CDR2 SYDVKM. This CDR3 is 16 amino acids long. Trimming shortened V by 7 bases and J by 4 bases, and 19 bases separated the two germline ends. CDR3 residues: CASNKNGVLSTGELFF. CDR3 bases: TGTGCCAGCAACAAGAACGGGGTCTTGAGCACCGGGGAGCTGTTTTTT.

V gene TRBV4-1 combines with J gene TRBJ2-2, with 9 nucleotides matching TRBD1. CDR1 MGHRA and CDR2 YSYEKL come from the germline V gene. Trimming took 1 base from V and 7 from J; bases not matched to a gene: 7. The CDR3 contains 16 residues. The CDR3, as DNA: TGCGCCAGCAGCCAAGTGGGGACAGGGAAGGGCGGGGAGCTGTTTTTT. Translated: CASSQVGTGKGGELFF.

The V gene is TRBV29-1, the J gene TRBJ1-1; D may be TRBD1 (5 bases). CDR3 size: 12 residues. V shed 3 bases and J shed 7 bases, with 12 bases lying between them. CDR1 is SQVTM and CDR2 is ANQGSEA in the germline V gene. This CDR3 reads CSVDMGQVEAFF. The CDR3 bases are TGCAGCGTTGATATGGGGCAGGTTGAAGCTTTCTTT.

The CDR3 nucleotides read TGTGCCAGCAGCGTCGGACACGGCGCTCGCGAGCAGTACTTC. This sequence encodes CASSVGHGAREQYF. The chain is built from TRBV9 and TRBJ2-7, with D maybe TRBD1 (5 bases). V lost 2 bases and J 6 bases, leaving 15 bases between the germline ends. The germline V gene encodes CDR1 SGDLS and CDR2 YYNGEE. The CDR3 spans 14 residues.

This chain uses TRBV6-5 with TRBJ1-1; D remains ambiguous. CDR3 size: 15 residues. Trimming took off 6 bases at V and 1 base at J, with 15 bases between the two ends. Germline V gene sequence: CDR1 MNHEY, CDR2 SVGAGI. The CDR3, as DNA: TGTGCCAGCAGCTACATAACCTACGGGAACACTGAAGCTTTCTTT. Translated: CASSYITYGNTEAFF.

The CDR3 sequence is CASSLFGEVGHQPQHF. The CDR3 DNA follows: TGTGCCAGCAGTTTATTCGGGGAAGTGGGCCATCAGCCCCAGCATTTT. The chain joins TRBV28 to TRBJ1-5; D call uncertain. This CDR3 contains 16 residues. Per the germline V gene, CDR1 is MDHEN and CDR2 is SYDVKM. V gave up 1 base and J gave up 5 bases, with 15 bases separating them.

The chain links TRBV9 to TRBJ1-1; D ambiguous. Germline lookup yields CDR1 SGDLS and CDR2 YYNGEE. The CDR3 has 13 residues. The V end lost 4 bases, the J end lost 4 bases, and 11 bases lay between the germline ends. DNA for the CDR3: TGTGCCAGCAGCCCCGAATTAGGCACTGAAGCTTTCTTT. Translating it yields CASSPELGTEAFF.

The chain uses TRBV13 and TRBJ2-1; perhaps TRBD1 as D (5 bases). Germline V gene lookup returns CDR1 PRHDT and CDR2 FYEKMQ (reference sequence). The CDR3 covers 13 residues. V dropped 5 bases and J dropped 4 bases, with 9 bases sitting between them. The CDR3 coding sequence is TGTGCCAGCAGCGTACAGGAGTACAATGAGCAGTTCTTC. It encodes CASSVQEYNEQFF.

Notes on this clone: Additional DNA sequences in this sample encode the identical CDR3. The gene calls are TRBV19 and TRBJ2-7; 7 nucleotides agree with TRBD2. Germline loops: CDR1 LNHDA, CDR2 SQIVND (reference sequence). The V and J ends lost 3 bases and 0 bases, in that order; junction bases with no gene match: 2. The CDR3 extends over 14 amino acids. The CDR3 reads CASSMGGSSYEQYF. The CDR3 bases are TGTGCCAGTAGTATGGGGGGGAGCTCCTACGAGCAGTACTTC.

V usage is TRBV4-1 and J usage is TRBJ1-2; D remains unclear. V was trimmed by 5 bases and J by 4 bases, leaving 11 bases between them. Germline assignment: CDR1 MGHRA and CDR2 YSYEKL. The CDR3 is made up of 13 amino acids. CDR3 sequence (DNA): TGCGCCAGCAGCGATGGCAATACCTATGGCTACACCTTC. Its protein is CASSDGNTYGYTF.

About this clone itself: The same CDR3 can be traced to other DNA sequences in this sample. The CDR3 loop is CAWTVGGNTEAFF. The CDR3 DNA reads TGTGCCTGGACGGTGGGGGGGAACACTGAAGCTTTCTTT. V usage is TRBV30 and J usage is TRBJ1-1; weak D call: TRBD1 (5 bases). The V gene lost 4 bases and the J gene lost 1 base, with 10 bases spanning the gap. The CDR3 is made up of 13 amino acids. The germline V gene encodes CDR1 GTSNPN and CDR2 SVGIG (reference sequence).

This chain connects TRBV7-9 to TRBJ2-3, with 11 bases identical to TRBD2. The CDR3 totals 16 residues. V was clipped by 5 bases and J by 2 bases; unmatched bases: 6. Per the germline V gene, CDR1 is SEHNR and CDR2 is FQNEAQ (reference sequence). DNA for the CDR3: TGTGCCAGCAGCAATAAACTAGCGGGGGCCACAGATACGCAGTATTTT. Protein: CASSNKLAGATDTQYF.

In the case of this clone: Other DNA sequences of this sample code for an identical CDR3. The V gene is TRBV28, the J gene TRBJ1-1; tentative D call: TRBD1 (5 bases). CDR1 and CDR2 from the germline V gene are MDHEN and SYDVKM. Trimming left V 2 bases short and J 2 bases short, with 6 bases between. The CDR3 totals 13 residues. CDR3 nucleotides: TGTGCCAGCAGTTTAGGGGCAAACACTGAAGCTTTCTTT. As protein: CASSLGANTEAFF. Complete variable domain (other parts from reference TRBV28 and TRBJ1-1): DVKVTQSSRYLVKRTGEKVFLECVQDMDHENMFWYRQDPGLGLRLIYFSYDVKMKEKGDIPEGYSVSREKKERFSLILESASTNQTSMYLCASSLGANTEAFFGQGTRLTVV.

This rearrangement joins TRBV5-4 to TRBJ2-7, with D possibly matching TRBD1 (5 bases). The CDR3 length is 14 residues. Per the germline V gene, CDR1 is SGHNT and CDR2 is YYREEE (reference sequence). Trimming removed 0 bases at V and 2 bases at J, with 9 bases between. Here the CDR3 reads CASSLATGAYEQYF. DNA for the CDR3: TGTGCCAGCAGCTTGGCCACAGGAGCCTACGAGCAGTACTTC.

The gene calls are TRBV6-5 and TRBJ2-7; TRBD2 aligns across 7 bases. Germline V gene lookup returns CDR1 MNHEY and CDR2 SVGAGI. V was pared by 11 bases and J by 7 bases, with 11 bases of the junction left unmatched. The CDR3 sequence is 12 residues long. CDR3 region: CAAGEPRGEQYF. CDR3 in DNA: TGTGCCGCGGGGGAGCCCCGCGGAGAGCAGTACTTC.